This note documents a single T cell receptor (beta chain) sequence. Its antigen is as yet unknown. The time point is: healthy volunteer bleed at 2 weeks. Unfractionated whole blood yielded the extracted total RNA. Trimming stripped 4 bases from V and 5 bases from J, with 21 bases between. CDR1 LGHDT and CDR2 YNNKEL come from the germline V gene (reference sequence). The length of the CDR3 is 17 residues. This specimen comes from a study of human T cells and chemical hapten exposure. Study background: TCR yields per sample varied mostly from small pooled library volume differences.

The study used a library that attached unique molecular identifiers to individual cDNA molecules. TCRdb analysed the RACE reads with MiXCR anew, one entry per CDR3 protein. Counted here are about 31,000 distinct CDR3 sequences, 6.5% to 9% occurring once; the ten biggest clones make up 9% to 10%. Broader study findings: No alteration of TCRs above 1 in 1000 frequency was seen with DPC sensitization.

The specimen sequenced was whole blood. The sequence came from a human donor in good health. Some clones in this sample may be carry-over from other donors' samples. This chain connects TRBV3-1 to TRBJ2-1; D is possibly TRBD1 or TRBD2 (5 bases each). The CDR3 here is CASSLIQLSGTHNEQFF. The CDR3 DNA follows: TGTGCCAGCAGCCTAATTCAACTGTCCGGGACCCACAATGAGCAGTTCTTC.